Each of the 10 T cell receptor beta chains below was sequenced from the same sample in a study of cytomegalovirus exposure and HLA in healthy donors. PCR involved 60 Vbeta and 13 Jbeta primers. Data came from immunoSEQ multiplex PCR; TCRdb stores just in-frame clones and leaves some out. Of more than 95,000 clones in the sample, around 75% were seen once. The specimen sequenced was PBMCs. The receptor source for this set is a woman between 50 and 59 years old in good health and CMV-seronegative.

This clone was seen only a few times. The chain is built from TRBV13 and TRBJ1-4; D remains ambiguous. Germline lookup yields CDR1 PRHDT and CDR2 FYEKMQ (reference sequence). Trimming took 5 bases from V and 2 from J, leaving 9 bases between them. The CDR3 spans 14 residues. The CDR3 loop reads CASSPSYTNEKLFF. CDR3 nucleotide sequence: TGTGCCAGCAGCCCCTCTTATACTAATGAAAAACTGTTTTTT.

This chain links TRBV12-5 with TRBJ2-3; TRBD2 matches at 13 bases. This CDR3 spans 16 amino acids. Losses at the gene ends were 5 bases for V and 6 bases for J; bases not matched to a gene: 8. In germline, CDR1 is LGHNT, CDR2 FRNRAP. The CDR3 loop is CASGIGLAGAGDTQYF. The CDR3 DNA reads TGTGCTAGTGGTATTGGACTAGCGGGAGCGGGGGATACGCAGTATTTT.

This clone showed up just a few times. Its ends do not fully match the called genes, so a read error is possible. The V call is TRBV7-9, the J call TRBJ2-1, with D hard to call. The CDR3 extends over 12 amino acids. CDR1 is SEHNR, CDR2 FQNEAQ, per germline (reference sequence). The DNA of the CDR3 is TGTTCCAGCAGCTTACGTAACAATGAGCAGTTCTTC. It is translated as CSSSLRNNEQFF.

The chain couples TRBV4-1 to TRBJ2-3; D is possibly TRBD2 (7 bases). The CDR3 is made up of 16 amino acids. The germline V gene encodes CDR1 MGHRA and CDR2 YSYEKL. Between the trimmed V and J ends, which lost 1 base and 2 bases, there was a span of 13 bases. CDR3 DNA sequence: TGCGCCAGCAGCCAAGCGGGGGCGGGAGTCACAGATACGCAGTATTTT. Its translation is CASSQAGAGVTDTQYF.

In its sample, this clone was seen a few times. The chain couples TRBV7-9 to TRBJ1-1; 8 nucleotides agree with TRBD1. The CDR3 has 14 residues. Looked up from germline, CDR1 is SEHNR and CDR2 is FQNEAQ (reference sequence). J lost 4 bases, V lost 3 bases, and 4 bases had no gene match. CDR3 region: CASSLSGGFTEAFF. The DNA of the CDR3 is TGTGCCAGCAGCTTGTCAGGGGGCTTCACTGAAGCTTTCTTT.

A few counts support this clone. The chain couples TRBV7-9 to TRBJ1-1; no reliable D call. V shed 6 bases and J shed 0 bases, with 11 bases lying between them. Germline V gene lookup returns CDR1 SEHNR and CDR2 FQNEAQ (reference sequence). The CDR3 length is 14 residues. The CDR3 spells CASRASAVNTEAFF. CDR3 sequence (DNA): TGTGCCAGCAGAGCCTCGGCGGTGAACACTGAAGCTTTCTTT.

A few counts support this clone. This chain connects TRBV30 to TRBJ1-1, with D perhaps matching TRBD1 (6 bases). V lost 1 base to trimming and J lost 3 bases, with 9 bases between them. Germline CDR1 GTSNPN, CDR2 SVGIG (reference sequence). There are 13 residues in the CDR3. CDR3 in amino acids: CAWSGDTYTEAFF. CDR3 nucleotide sequence: TGTGCCTGGAGTGGGGACACGTACACTGAAGCTTTCTTT.

This clone was counted once. The genes are TRBV29-1 and TRBJ2-3; D may be TRBD1 (6 bases). There are 16 residues in the CDR3. Per the germline V gene, CDR1 is SQVTM and CDR2 is ANQGSEA. V shed 1 base and J shed 0 bases, with 14 bases lying between them. The CDR3 DNA sequence: TGCAGCGTTGAAGCATCAAGACAGGAGAGCACAGATACGCAGTATTTT. Its translation: CSVEASRQESTDTQYF.

Only a few counts were recorded for this clone. V gene TRBV5-8 combines with J gene TRBJ1-1; 10 bases align to TRBD1. V lost 5 bases to trimming and J lost 5 bases; unmatched junction nucleotides: 9. CDR1 SGHTS and CDR2 YDEGEE come from the germline V gene. CDR3 length equals 15 residues. This CDR3 is CASSSPGQGTTEAFF. The CDR3 DNA reads as TGTGCCAGCAGTTCGCCGGGACAGGGGACGACTGAAGCTTTCTTT. Based on the CDR3 plus reference TRBV5-8 and TRBJ1-1, the full variable domain is EAGVTQSPTHLIKTRGQQATLRCSPISGHTSVYWYQQALGLGLQFLLWYDEGEERNRGNFPPRFSGRQFPNYSSELNVNALELEDSALYLCASSSPGQGTTEAFFGQGTRLTVV.

The chain joins TRBV29-1 to TRBJ1-2; 10 nucleotides align to TRBD1. The V gene end was trimmed by 7 bases and the J gene end by 3 bases; junction bases not matched to a gene: 2. This CDR3 has 12 amino acids. Germline CDR1 SQVTM, CDR2 ANQGSEA. CDR3 nucleotide sequence: TGCAGCGCCGGACAGGGGGACTATGGCTACACCTTC. Residues: CSAGQGDYGYTF.